This record covers a single TCR beta chain. Primers for the PCR totalled 60 Vbeta and 13 Jbeta. Produced via immunoSEQ multiplex PCR; TCRdb's table is partial and in-frame only. The data show roughly 150,000 clones, just under 75% seen once. This sample was included in a study of cytomegalovirus exposure and HLA in healthy donors. Trimming cost V 4 bases and J 3 bases; bases outside gene matches: 16. This CDR3 has 18 amino acids. Germline-derived CDR1 and CDR2 are SGHKS and YYEKEE (reference sequence). The chain couples TRBV5-5 to TRBJ1-1; TRBD1 matches 9 bases. This receptor was taken from a woman between 18 and 30 years old in good health and CMV-seronegative. Sequencing was done on a sample of PBMCs. The CDR3 reads CASSAEYRGRGGDTEAFF. CDR3 sequence (DNA): TGTGCCAGCAGCGCCGAGTACAGGGGGCGAGGGGGTGACACTGAAGCTTTCTTT.